The sequence of this T cell receptor (beta chain) was determined in a study of cytomegalovirus exposure and HLA in healthy donors. Study-level points and caveats: Under in vitro conditions, a few CMV-associated chains were confirmed as specific for CMV antigens. Researchers reported from a later analysis that most CMV-associated TCR beta chains appeared HLA-restricted. Across donors, most TCRs were seen rarely, yet some public ones were widespread.

Comments on this clone: Its target is not known.

Unrecorded immune exposure was likely among donors, who were nominally healthy when sampled. PCR was performed using 60 Vbeta and 13 Jbeta primers. TCRdb's copy holds only in-frame clones and misses some; the assay was immunoSEQ multiplex PCR. The top ten hold 3.1% of the sample, which has about 190,000 clones, around 67% seen once. CDR1 and CDR2 (germline): MNHNS, SASEGT. Trimming cost V 6 bases and J 0 bases, with 8 bases left between them. There are 13 residues in the CDR3. The rearrangement links TRBV6-1 to TRBJ1-2; D ambiguous. The receptor was isolated from a woman in her 30s in good health and CMV-seropositive. The sample comprised PBMCs. The CDR3 sequence: CASSRASNYGYTF. The CDR3 region has the DNA TGTGCCAGCAGCCGCGCCTCTAACTATGGCTACACCTTC.